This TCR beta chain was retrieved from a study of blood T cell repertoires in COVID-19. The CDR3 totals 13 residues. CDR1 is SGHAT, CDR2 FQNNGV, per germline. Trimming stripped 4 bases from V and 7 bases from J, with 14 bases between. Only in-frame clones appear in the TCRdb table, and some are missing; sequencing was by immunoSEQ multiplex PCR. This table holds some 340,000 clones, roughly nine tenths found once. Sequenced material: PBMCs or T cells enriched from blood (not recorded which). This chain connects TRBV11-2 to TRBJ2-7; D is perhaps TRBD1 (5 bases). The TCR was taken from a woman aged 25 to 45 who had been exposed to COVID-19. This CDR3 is CASSWAGQVEQYF. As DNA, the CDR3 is TGTGCCAGCAGCTGGGCAGGGCAGGTTGAGCAGTACTTC.